The table lists the clone carrying this T cell receptor beta chain with a few counts. Antigen unknown. This entry is derived from a study of post-analysis software for immune sequencing data. The study, taken as a whole, reports: A handful of TRBV segments occurring more often in patients than controls included TRBV5-6, TRBV5-1 and TRBV20-1.

V was clipped by 0 bases and J by 3 bases; unmatched bases: 2. Germline V gives CDR1 SGDLS, CDR2 YYNGEE. The CDR3 runs 15 residues. Prepared libraries of TCR beta cDNA carried unique molecular identifiers. MiXCR, run by TCRdb on the PCR reads, gives a single entry per CDR3 protein. Of about half a million distinct CDR3 sequences in the sample, nearly 45% were seen once. Source material: blood. The J gene is TRBJ2-1, the V gene TRBV9; 8 nucleotides match TRBD2. This TCR was recovered from a girl aged 5-17 years with multiple sclerosis. The CDR3 sequence: CASSVAGGVYNEQFF. CDR3 DNA sequence: TGTGCCAGCAGCGTAGCGGGAGGGGTCTACAATGAGCAGTTCTTC.